This TCR beta chain was recorded in a study of T cells and copy number aberrations in small-cell lung cancer. No donor received chemotherapy or radiotherapy before surgery, nor immunotherapy before or after it. As concerns this clone: Its target is not known.

Study-wide findings and caveats: Compared with adjacent lung tissue, tumors had lower T-cell richness and clonality and non-significantly lower density. Findings need validation given the study's small sample size. All specimens were formalin-fixed paraffin-embedded tissue, which is known to introduce sequencing artifacts.

TCRdb's table, derived via immunoSEQ multiplex PCR, lists solely in-frame clones and lacks some. Found here are approximately 6,600 clones, roughly four fifths of them singletons; the top ten hold roughly 9%. There are 16 residues in the CDR3. The V and J ends lost 3 bases and 8 bases, in that order; junction bases with no gene match: 9. CDR1 is KGHSH, CDR2 LQKENI, per germline. The sequenced sample consisted of normal tissue next to the tumor. The receptor's source is a woman between 70 and 85 years old with small cell lung cancer. Some clones in this sample may be carry-over from other donors' samples. The chain recombines TRBV18 with TRBJ1-4; 10 nucleotides line up with TRBD1. The CDR3 sequence: CASSPNTGQGPEKLFF. The CDR3 DNA reads TGTGCCAGCTCACCGAATACGGGACAGGGGCCAGAAAAACTGTTTTTT. Combining the CDR3 with reference TRBV18 and TRBJ1-4 gives the whole variable domain NAGVMQNPRHLVRRRGQEARLRCSPMKGHSHVYWYRQLPEEGLKFMVYLQKENIIDESGMPKERFSAEFPKEGPSILRIQQVVRGDSAAYFCASSPNTGQGPEKLFFGSGTQLSVL.